Reported below is one T cell receptor (beta chain). This clonotype was seen a few times. The antigen it binds to is not known. Base qualities are not provided; no much larger clone lies one nucleotide away. This entry belongs to a study of T-cell memory formation after mild COVID-19 (TCRdb year 2021). For the study in its entirety: TCR sequence clusters from the two donors were largely donor specific. In a couple of donors, T-cell clones that expanded and contracted after mild COVID-19 were tracked by sequencing TCRalpha and TCRbeta repertoires over time. The cohort was made up of two young adult volunteers, one female and one male, who were previously healthy.

Sequencer: Illumina NovaSeq 6000. Using 5'RACE with constant-segment primers, TCRalpha and TCRbeta cDNA libraries were constructed, with sample barcodes and unique molecular identifiers added in the process. RNA was extracted from every sample with Trizol reagent. The libraries were amplified in two PCR steps, and the second step added a second sample barcode and Illumina TruSeq adapters. Sequencing of the libraries was done on an Illumina NovaSeq, producing 2 x 150 bp paired-end reads. In the original analysis: Reads were demultiplexed and collapsed into UMI-guided consensus sequences with migec v1.2.7. Using mixcr v2.1.11, the UMI consensuses were aligned to TRA and TRB V and J templates and assembled into clonotypes. Expanded or contracted clonotypes were those called significant by both edgeR and NoisET, with noise models trained on biological replicates. edgeR calls used a false discovery rate-adjusted p below 0.01 and a log2 fold-change threshold of 1. As an exploratory analysis of dynamics, max-normalized trajectories of the 1000 most abundant clonotypes were examined with PCA combined with hierarchical clustering. Separately sequenced CD4+ and CD8+ repertoires were used to assign a CD4 or CD8 phenotype to each responding clone. TCRdb reprocessing: public reads trimmed at Q25 with fastp, clones called with MiXCR, in-frame beta chains kept. One record per CDR3 amino acid sequence lists the most common genes and DNA. TCRdb, not the authors, supplied the V and J calls. In all, the sample holds 300,000 to 350,000 distinct CDR3 sequences, and about 13% of those were seen once. Clones ranked in the top ten supply 22% of the sample.

PBMCs were isolated by Ficoll-Paque density gradient centrifugation. The paper as a whole reports these results and caveats: From day 15 to 85, contracting clones showed balanced CD4/CD8 phenotypes, whereas a second wave of clones that expanded from day 15 to 37 leaned towards CD4+. The second-wave clones that peaked on day 37 were not confirmed to be SARS-CoV-2 specific. Some responding clones were found in pre-infection memory, which suggests that pre-existing cross-reactive memory T cells took part in the SARS-CoV-2 response. Only a couple of mild cases were covered by the study, and larger cohorts that include severe cases with pre-infection samples were considered necessary. Contracting CD4+ clones were found mainly in CM and EM memory subsets, while CD8+ clones were enriched in EMRA.

Deletion took 0 bases off V and 7 bases off J, with a span of 3 bases between the germline ends. The germline V gene encodes CDR1 LGHDT and CDR2 YNNKEL (reference sequence). The CDR3 numbers 11 residues from cysteine through phenylalanine. Only the CDR3 part of the read is kept: 33 bases, read in frame from the first base. Rearrangement joined TRBV3-1 to TRBJ1-2; confidence is insufficient to name the D gene. Sequenced sample: PBMCs or a T cell subset sorted from them (not recorded which). The receptor comes from a young man who had mild COVID-19 (a few samples of this study predate the infection). The sample titles of this study are shuffled in the database, so cell type and time point are left out; the donor was told from shared clones. The CDR3: CASSQDTGYTF. The DNA sequence is TGTGCCAGCAGCCAAGACACTGGCTACACCTTC. Supplemented by the reference TRBV3-1 and TRBJ1-2 proteins around the CDR3, the complete variable domain is DTAVSQTPKYLVTQMGNDKSIKCEQNLGHDTMYWYKQDSKKFLKIMFSYNNKELIINETVPNRFSPKSPDKAHLNLHINSLELGDSAVYFCASSQDTGYTFGSGTRLTVV.